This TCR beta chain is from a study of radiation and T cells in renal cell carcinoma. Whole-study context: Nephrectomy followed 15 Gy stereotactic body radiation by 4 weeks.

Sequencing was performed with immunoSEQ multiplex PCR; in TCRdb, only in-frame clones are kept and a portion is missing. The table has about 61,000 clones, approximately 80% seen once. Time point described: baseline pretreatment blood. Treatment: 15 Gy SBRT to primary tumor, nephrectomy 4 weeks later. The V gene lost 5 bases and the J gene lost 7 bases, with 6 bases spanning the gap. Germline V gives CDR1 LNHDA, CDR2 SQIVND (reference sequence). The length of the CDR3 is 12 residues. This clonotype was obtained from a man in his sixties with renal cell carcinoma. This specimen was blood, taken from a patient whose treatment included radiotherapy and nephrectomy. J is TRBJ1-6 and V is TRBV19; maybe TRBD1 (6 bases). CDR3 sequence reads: CASSDRNSPLHF. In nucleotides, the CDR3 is TGTGCCAGTAGTGACAGGAATTCACCCCTCCACTTT.